A single T cell receptor beta chain is shown here with its context. No cognate antigen has been identified for it. Base qualities are not provided; no much larger clone lies one nucleotide away. This entry comes from a study of cytomegalovirus exposure and HLA in healthy donors (dated by TCRdb to the late 2010s). For context, the study as a whole: In an earlier analysis of 550 to 750 of the donors, less than 350 Gb of sequence data and approximately 120 million unique TCR beta sequences from 150 million to 200 million T cells were reported. Rather than drawing on any new phenotypic data, the later analysis identified candidate immune exposures from TCR beta sequences and the way those sequences occurred across donors. An earlier analysis of 587 of the donors applied high-throughput TCR beta sequencing to assess whether each TCR beta V gene segment acted as functional or pseudogenic. Every repertoire in the discovery cohort had been generated on one and the same sequencing platform. The study aimed to test whether signatures of past pathogen exposure could be identified by cataloging public T cell receptors. The T cell repertoires of about 700 subjects were profiled by immunosequencing and related to cytomegalovirus serostatus. The study combined high-throughput TCR immunosequencing, statistical association of individual TCRs with disease status, and machine learning to predict cytomegalovirus infection status. An early release that covered about 640 HLA-typed donors contained approximately 300 gigabases of sequencing data and tens of millions of unique TCR sequences. Alongside the repertoire data, information on donor age, sex, ethnicity and CMV serostatus was compiled. Genome-wide SNP genotypes for about 65% of the 666 donors were used in a later genetic analysis, which treated that subset as a discovery cohort. Because of strong linkage in the cohort, roughly 5 DR-DQ haplotypes were treated as single units for association and clustering. Class I and class II HLA loci were covered by the typing at four-digit resolution. Typing coverage varied by locus: roughly 629-640 donors for A, B, C, DRB1 and DQB1; roughly 510 for DQA1; about 600 for DPA1; more than 450 for DPB1. Among several hundred genotyped donors of the cohort, an average of around 250,000 unique TCR beta nucleotide sequences was sequenced per donor, of which 15% to 20% were non-productive. Among the roughly 390 genotyped donors, around 81% belonged to the genetic ancestry cluster associated with self-reported Caucasian donors. A later analysis re-analyzed previously published TCR beta repertoires from roughly 600 donors and added high-resolution HLA genotyping to study TCR occurrence patterns. A separate validation cohort of over a hundred different subjects was used in addition to the 666-subject first cohort. Summary of the overall study and its limitations: When HLA alleles, especially DR and DQ, strongly co-occurred, TCR associations were difficult to assign to individual alleles. A later analysis found that TCR association rates varied across HLA loci, with DRB1 alleles showing the most associated TCRs and HLA-C alleles the fewest. Sequencing depth was assumed to be roughly uniform across donors in the presence/absence analyses, though that assumption may not hold. The sequencing pipeline was judged likely to have produced a cluster of highly shared sequence variants as a technical artifact. Most CMV-associated TCR beta chains appeared to be HLA-restricted in a later analysis, and the HLA associations seemed to be driven largely by CMV exposure. According to a later genetic analysis, donors in an Asian-associated ancestry cluster had fewer N-insertions in productive TCRs than the approximately 610-donor mean. In both the original and validation cohorts, the classifier was reported to diagnose cytomegalovirus status with high specificity and sensitivity. The study gave a list of 150 to 200 TCR beta chains associated with cytomegalovirus. The only immune exposure information available for the cohort was CMV serostatus. Because HLA typing was unavailable for some donors at each locus, only the typed subset was used in association tests. In vitro tests confirmed that a few of the cytomegalovirus-associated TCR beta chains recognize cytomegalovirus antigens. Linkage disequilibrium might explain the correlated functional status among segregating V segments, but an unknown experimental factor could not be excluded. The cohort was sequenced for TCR beta chains only, and without alpha or paired-chain data the features that could be detected were limited. Because counts were too low, seventeen rarely observed V segments, including chromosome 9 orphons, were excluded from the earlier analysis of 500 to 700 of the donors. Across donors, most TCR sequences were observed very rarely, whereas some public TCRs were present in many individuals. V-gene and J-gene trimming of TCR beta chains was associated with a missense DCLRE1C variant in a later genetic analysis, and the association was replicated in an independent cohort. The authors suggested that the approach could potentially be extended to other disease states and immunological phenotypes. In a later analysis, HLA-associated TCR beta chains were found to be more clonally expanded and to have lower generation probabilities than equally common non-associated chains. Several of the top co-occurrence clusters appeared to be linked to parvovirus B19, influenza, CMV and Epstein-Barr virus, according to a later analysis. An earlier analysis of approximately 540 of the donors showed that most TCR beta V segments appeared in productive rearrangements either about 87% or about 30% of the time, which broadly matched IMGT annotations. At a false discovery rate of 0.05, a later analysis linked under 20,000 TCR beta sequences to specific HLA alleles. A further reported finding was that TCR beta sequences accurately predicted the HLA-A and HLA-B alleles for most subjects in the first cohort.

In total, about 650 healthy bone marrow donors made up the cohort. All cohort members were sampled while nominally healthy, although unrecorded immune exposures were likely present. The donor was CMV seronegative and belonged to the group of roughly 330 seronegative cohort members. Each donor provided a peripheral blood sample, and peripheral blood mononuclear cells were used for TCR beta sequencing. Genomic DNA was extracted from the blood cell samples with the Qiagen DNeasy Blood Extraction Kit. Receptor libraries were prepared by the immunoSEQ multiplex PCR assay. For the multiplex PCR, a mixture combining 60 forward primers for TCR Vbeta segments and 13 reverse primers for TCR Jbeta segments was used. A multiplex PCR assay on genomic DNA amplified the CDR3 region of rearranged TCR beta genes. Amplified TCR beta libraries were sequenced as 87-base-pair reads on the Illumina HiSeq System. The authors' analysis ran thus. A later analysis counted tens of millions of unique TCR beta chains across the 690 or so repertoires, and 10 million to 12 million of these chains were shared by at least two donors. A nearest-neighbor algorithm error-corrected the raw reads and collapsed the reads into unique sequences, merging closely related sequences to remove PCR and sequencing errors. To assign V, D and J gene segments, CDR3 sequences were aligned to IMGT reference sequences. Each retained sequence needed at least a six-nucleotide match to both a V gene segment and a J gene segment. Rearrangements were classified as productive when the CDR3 lacked stop codons and remained in frame with V and J, and all other rearrangements were classified as non-productive. Following IMGT convention, CDR3 was defined as the stretch from the second conserved V-encoded cysteine to the conserved J-encoded phenylalanine. The earlier analysis of about 640 of the donors excluded any sequence lacking an unambiguous match to a single V gene segment. In an earlier analysis of about 590 of the donors, a V segment was called functional when productive rearrangements were above 56.7%, and segregating when the standard deviation between donors exceeded 5%. A statistical classification framework was built for diagnosing cytomegalovirus status from the catalog of TCR beta chain sequences. In a later analysis, V and J genes were assigned by comparing TCR nucleotide sequences against IMGT/GENE-DB human TR gene sequences. Using the TCRdist pipeline, a later analysis assigned CDR3 sequences along with most-parsimonious VDJ recombination scenarios. In a later analysis, each TCR beta chain was defined by its CDR3 amino acid sequence together with its V-gene family, and reads lacking a unique V-gene family were excluded. As a way to deal with suspected cross-contamination and a sequencing artifact, a later analysis dropped hundreds of nucleotide sequences that were highly shared and had low generation probability. In a later analysis, a clonal expansion index for each public chain was calculated from normalized within-repertoire ranks of inferred template counts. In a later analysis, generation probabilities were computed with a VDJ recombination model fitted to out-of-frame rearrangements, and the resulting probabilities were checked against IGoR. In a later analysis, hypergeometric tests were used to score TCR-TCR, TCR-HLA and TCR-CMV co-occurrence, with a repertoire-size bias correction applied to TCR pairs. False discovery rates were estimated in a later analysis by permuting HLA or CMV assignments 20 times. In a later analysis, co-occurring TCRs were grouped using DBSCAN, and TCRdist sequence similarity was added for clustering within HLA-allele-positive subsets. Repertoires with fewer than 30,000 or more than 120,000 public chains, plus five repertoires with anomalous nucleotide sharing, were excluded from co-occurrence clustering. TCRdb stores this immuneACCESS table with in-frame sequences only. Part of the clones is absent; in the studies checked, under half of the shortfall reflects unresolved V genes, and no reason is known for the rest. V and J calls and clone size are those listed in that table; D and trimming were worked out from the DNA. For this sample the table gives about 200,000 clones, of which more than 75% were detected only once. 2.5% to 3% of the sample is taken by the ten largest.

The sample taken for sequencing was PBMCs. This TCR came from a woman aged 40 to 49 in good health and CMV-seronegative.

The DNA reads as follows: TGTGCCAGCAGTTTATACTACGAGCAGTACTTC. Translated, this is CASSLYYEQYF. The sequence joins TRBV28 to TRBJ2-5; the D gene cannot be named for sure. The DNA end lines up better with TRBJ2-7; the J call may be wrong. The germline V gene supplies CDR1 MDHEN and CDR2 SYDVKM. The CDR3 covers 11 residues, taking in both the cysteine and the phenylalanine. CDR3 DNA is the only sequence kept; it has 33 bases, read in frame from the first base.